The rows below give T cell receptor beta chains drawn from one sample of a study of CD8 T cells in ankylosing spondylitis. TCRdb re-called the 5' RACE reads through MiXCR, storing one row per CDR3 protein. The profile covers about 220,000 distinct CDR3 sequences, with about 7.3% appearing a single time and approximately 15% taken by the ten largest. Input material: blood, either unsorted or a sorted T cell fraction (not recorded which). These receptors were collected from a male donor with ankylosing spondylitis. Each CDR3 is given with its conserved first and last residue. D genes are given only for firm matches. Clone size is shown for a subset of rows, as once, few, many or a class of expanded clone.

cdr3_aa cdr3_nt j_call clone_size d_call v_call
CASSYFPTRGETQYF TGTGCCAGCAGTTACTTTCCGACTAGGGGAGAGACCCAGTACTTC TRBJ2-5 many NA TRBV6-5
CSVEDQGPYEQYF TGCAGCGTTGAAGACCAAGGACCCTACGAGCAGTACTTC TRBJ2-7 many NA TRBV29-1
CASSVVGLAPRTDTQYF TGTGCCAGCAGCGTAGTAGGACTAGCGCCTCGCACAGATACGCAGTATTTT TRBJ2-3 few TRBD2 TRBV9
CSAREGGTTRTNYGYTF TGCAGTGCTAGAGAAGGTGGCACCACGAGGACTAACTATGGCTACACCTTC TRBJ1-2 NA NA TRBV20-1
CSASSTGIYGRVEQYF TGCAGTGCTAGCTCCACAGGGATTTACGGGAGGGTCGAGCAGTACTTC TRBJ2-7 many TRBD2 TRBV20-1
CASSHFGRGPSYNEQFF TGTGCCAGCAGTCACTTTGGGCGGGGGCCTTCCTACAATGAGCAGTTCTTC TRBJ2-1 few NA TRBV6-5
CASSSVEGNQPQHF TGTGCCAGCAGTTCGGTTGAGGGCAATCAGCCCCAGCATTTT TRBJ1-5 NA NA TRBV28
CATAPVGQDFYNEQFF TGTGCCACCGCCCCGGTCGGGCAGGACTTTTACAATGAGCAGTTCTTC TRBJ2-1 few NA TRBV24-1
CASSQDPGQINEKLFF TGCGCCAGCAGCCAAGATCCGGGGCAGATTAATGAAAAACTGTTTTTT TRBJ1-4 many NA TRBV4-3
CASSTWTGRNDQPQHF TGTGCCAGCAGCACTTGGACAGGGAGAAACGATCAGCCCCAGCATTTT TRBJ1-5 many TRBD1 TRBV28
CSARGSFDRRNQPQHF TGCAGTGCTAGAGGGTCTTTCGACAGGCGAAATCAGCCCCAGCATTTT TRBJ1-5 many NA TRBV20-1
CSAWDGVLEAFF TGCAGTGCTTGGGACGGCGTCTTAGAAGCTTTCTTT TRBJ1-1 few NA TRBV20-1
CASSFVGHEQYF TGTGCCAGCAGTTTTGTGGGGCACGAGCAGTACTTC TRBJ2-7 many NA TRBV28
CSVRDRATGELFF TGCAGCGTCCGGGACAGGGCAACCGGGGAGCTGTTTTTT TRBJ2-2 few TRBD1 TRBV29-1
CSAPRTTGVGYEQYF TGCAGTGCACCTAGGACGACAGGGGTGGGCTACGAGCAGTACTTC TRBJ2-7 NA TRBD1 TRBV20-1
CASSPRVGRADYGYTF TGTGCCAGCTCACCAAGGGTCGGGAGAGCAGACTATGGCTACACCTTC TRBJ1-2 NA NA TRBV18
CASSPSPRGYEQYF TGTGCCAGCAGCCCTTCTCCCCGGGGATACGAGCAGTACTTC TRBJ2-7 few NA TRBV7-3
CASSLMFQGARLNIQYF TGTGCCAGCAGCTTAATGTTTCAGGGGGCACGGTTGAACATTCAGTACTTC TRBJ2-4 few TRBD1 TRBV7-2
CASSSDRFTEAFF TGTGCCAGCAGTTCTGACAGGTTTACTGAAGCTTTCTTT TRBJ1-1 NA NA TRBV28
CASSFVPGQGPLFF TGTGCCAGCAGTTTTGTCCCGGGACAGGGCCCACTGTTTTTT TRBJ1-4 many TRBD1 TRBV12-3/TRBV12-4
CASSFVQGHEQYF TGTGCCAGCAGCTTCGTACAGGGGCACGAGCAGTACTTC TRBJ2-7 NA TRBD1 TRBV7-9
CASSVRDRGYEQYF TGTGCCAGTAGTGTCCGGGACAGGGGTTACGAGCAGTACTTC TRBJ2-7 NA TRBD1 TRBV19
CASSWGISSNEQFF TGTGCCAGCAGTTGGGGAATTTCCAGTAATGAGCAGTTCTTC TRBJ2-1 many NA TRBV27
CASSPEDRGYSYTF TGTGCCAGCTCACCAGAGGACAGGGGATACAGCTACACCTTC TRBJ1-2 few TRBD1 TRBV18
CASSFGGGKHTDTQYF TGTGCCAGCAGTTTCGGTGGTGGGAAACACACAGATACGCAGTATTTT TRBJ2-3 few NA TRBV28
CASSVGGGFNNEQFF TGTGCCAGCAGCGTAGGAGGGGGCTTCAACAATGAGCAGTTCTTC TRBJ2-1 NA TRBD1 TRBV9
CASSQDYREGRVNTEAFF TGCGCCAGCAGCCAAGATTATAGGGAAGGGCGTGTGAACACTGAAGCTTTCTTT TRBJ1-1 many NA TRBV4-3